This TCR beta chain was retrieved from a study of blood T cell repertoires in COVID-19. In the study overall: Sites in the United States, Italy and Spain provided acute and convalescent COVID-19 samples. PBMCs, B-cell-depleted T cells, or T cells provided the cDNA or gDNA that made up the material.

Enrolment of Seattle patients took place during active infection, and they were followed longitudinally. With 10 bases removed from V and 8 bases from J, the gap between germline ends came to 18 bases. CDR3 size: 13 residues. Assay: immunoSEQ multiplex PCR; the TCRdb copy retains only in-frame clones and omits some. The table lists about 230,000 clones, approximately 83% of them singletons, with 1.3% in the top ten. This receptor was identified in a woman aged 25 to 45 with COVID-19, enrolled during active disease. The source material was peripheral blood. The chain joins TRBV12-3 or TRBV12-4 to TRBJ2-1; D is perhaps TRBD2 (6 bases). CDR3 nucleotide sequence: TGTGCCACCCCGGGACTTCTGCACCATGAGCAGTTCTTC. Its translation: CATPGLLHHEQFF.